This TCR beta chain was sequenced for a study of blood T cells in healthy people across ages. With a J-beta primer mix and a sample-barcoded 5' primer, a second PCR ran about 7 to 11 cycles. Each CDR3 protein gets one entry after TCRdb re-called the 5' RACE reads with MiXCR. Of hundreds of thousands of distinct CDR3 sequences listed, about 42% were seen once; the top ten hold 15% to 25%. The germline gives CDR1 MNHNS, CDR2 SASEGT. The V and J ends lost 6 bases and 5 bases, in that order; junction bases with no gene match: 2. This CDR3 is built from 14 residues. The material sequenced was blood. J is TRBJ2-1 and V is TRBV6-1, with TRBD2 matching over 12 bases. The TCR originated in a man between 60 and 75 years old in good health. CDR3 region: CASRGLAGHNEQFF. For the CDR3, the DNA is TGTGCCAGCAGGGGACTAGCGGGCCACAATGAGCAGTTCTTC.